Listed here are 4 T cell receptor beta chains from one sample, sequenced in a study of blood T cell repertoires in COVID-19. Produced via immunoSEQ multiplex PCR; TCRdb's table is partial and in-frame only. The sample consists of 120,000 or so clones, around 78% of them appearing once. What was sequenced was peripheral blood. These receptor sequences come from a man in his 70s with acute or convalescent COVID-19.

V is TRBV9 and J is TRBJ2-3; perhaps TRBD2 as D (6 bases). Germline V gene data show CDR1 as SGDLS and CDR2 as YYNGEE. The CDR3 contains 15 residues. Trimming left V 4 bases short and J 5 bases short, with 17 bases between. CDR3 nucleotide sequence: TGTGCCAGCAGCCCCCACGGGGGTCCCGAAGATACGCAGTATTTT. Protein: CASSPHGGPEDTQYF. Complete variable domain (other parts from reference TRBV9 and TRBJ2-3): DSGVTQTPKHLITATGQRVTLRCSPRSGDLSVYWYQQSLDQGLQFLIQYYNGEERAKGNILERFSAQQFPDLHSELNLSSLELGDSALYFCASSPHGGPEDTQYFGPGTRLTVL.

This clone was seen only once. V and J are TRBV4-3 and TRBJ2-7; 7 bases are shared with TRBD1. Losses at the gene ends were 3 bases for V and 2 bases for J; bases not matched to a gene: 10. The CDR3 extends over 16 amino acids. Germline lookup yields CDR1 LGHNA and CDR2 YSLEER. CDR3 loop: CASSHHRDRLTYEQYF. CDR3 bases: TGCGCCAGCAGCCACCACCGGGACAGACTAACCTACGAGCAGTACTTC.

In this sample, this clone turned up a few times. The rearrangement links TRBV25-1 to TRBJ1-2, with D tentatively TRBD1 (5 bases). Trimming pared 2 bases from V and 4 bases from J, leaving 14 bases between. Germline-derived CDR1 and CDR2 are MGHDK and SYGVNS. The CDR3 runs 15 residues. CDR3 nucleotide sequence: TGTGCCAGCAGTGAACAGGGAAACCCGTCCTATGGCTACACCTTC. Translated, it gives CASSEQGNPSYGYTF.

The chain has TRBV11-2 and TRBJ2-5, with 10 nucleotides matching TRBD2. The V gene end was trimmed by 8 bases and the J gene end by 4 bases; junction bases not matched to a gene: 7. The length of the CDR3 is 14 residues. Germline V gene sequence: CDR1 SGHAT, CDR2 FQNNGV. The CDR3 DNA reads TGTGCCAGCGGGCTAGCGGGGGTTCGAGAGACCCAGTACTTC. This encodes CASGLAGVRETQYF.